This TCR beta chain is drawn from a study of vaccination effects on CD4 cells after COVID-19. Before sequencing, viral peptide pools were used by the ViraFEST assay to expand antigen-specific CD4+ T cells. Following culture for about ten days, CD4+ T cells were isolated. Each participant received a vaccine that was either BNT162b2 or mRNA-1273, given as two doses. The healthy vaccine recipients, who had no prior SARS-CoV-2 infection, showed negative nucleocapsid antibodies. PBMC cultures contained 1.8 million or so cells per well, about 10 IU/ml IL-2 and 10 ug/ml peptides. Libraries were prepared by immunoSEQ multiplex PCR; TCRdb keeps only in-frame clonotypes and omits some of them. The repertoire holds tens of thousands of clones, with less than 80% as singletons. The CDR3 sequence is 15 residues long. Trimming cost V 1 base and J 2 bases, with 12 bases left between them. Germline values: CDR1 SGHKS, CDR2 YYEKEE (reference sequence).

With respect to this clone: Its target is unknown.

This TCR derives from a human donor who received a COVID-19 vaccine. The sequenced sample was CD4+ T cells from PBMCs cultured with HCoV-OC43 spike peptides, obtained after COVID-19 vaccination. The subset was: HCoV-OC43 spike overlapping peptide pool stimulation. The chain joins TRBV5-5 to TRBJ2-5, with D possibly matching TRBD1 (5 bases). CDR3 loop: CASSLSQGRQETQYF. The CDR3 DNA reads TGTGCCAGCAGCTTGAGTCAGGGTAGACAAGAGACCCAGTACTTC.